Reported below is one T cell receptor (beta chain). The antigen remains unidentified. This specimen comes from a study of CD8 T cells in acute hepatitis C reinfection. Study results and limitations: Only TCRbeta was bulk sequenced, so alphabeta pairing of public clonotypes remains unknown.

Time point: naive CD8 control sorted from an acute-time-point sample. Acute primary HCV infection: positive HCV RNA or antibody test after negative test within 24 weeks. Surface staining used CD3, CD8 and CD45RO, with dead cells excluded. The V and J ends lost 4 bases and 4 bases, in that order; junction bases with no gene match: 4. The CDR3 sequence is 13 residues long. Germline values: CDR1 SGHVS, CDR2 FNYEAQ. Sequenced by immunoSEQ multiplex PCR; TCRdb stores in-frame clones only, minus some. The table lists over 30,000 clones, approximately 83% of them singletons. The source material was naive CD8+ T cells from PBMCs. The TCR comes from a woman younger than 35 who spontaneously cleared hepatitis C infection. This chain joins TRBV7-6 and TRBJ2-7; 7 bases agree with TRBD1. The CDR3 nucleotides read TGTGCCAGCAGCTCCCGGGACAGTTACGAGCAGTACTTC. Its protein product is CASSSRDSYEQYF. The full variable domain, rest sourced from reference TRBV7-6 and TRBJ2-7, is GAGVSQSPRYKVTKRGQDVALRCDPISGHVSLYWYRQALGQGPEFLTYFNYEAQQDKSGLPNDRFSAERPEGSISTLTIQRTEQRDSAMYRCASSSRDSYEQYFGPGTRLTVT.